Shown below are 23 T cell receptor beta chains from a single sample sequenced in a study of T cell changes during pregnancy in multiple sclerosis. Clones were read by immunoSEQ multiplex PCR, and TCRdb kept only the in-frame ones, dropping some. The sample consists of 50,000 to 70,000 clones, roughly 90% of them appearing once. The sample here was CD8+ T cells from peripheral blood mononuclear cells, taken before pregnancy. These receptors came from a female donor with multiple sclerosis, enrolled in a pregnancy study.

The chain recombines TRBV5-5 with TRBJ2-7, with 8 nucleotides matching TRBD2. The CDR3 length is 14 residues. The V gene's germline CDR1 is SGHKS and CDR2 YYEKEE (reference sequence). V lost 1 base to trimming and J lost 6 bases; unmatched junction nucleotides: 6. CDR3 coding DNA: TGTGCCAGCAGCTTGACTAGCGGCCACTCCGAGCAGTACTTC. Encoded protein: CASSLTSGHSEQYF.

The chain carries TRBV15 and TRBJ2-1; D call uncertain. V gave up 5 bases and J gave up 8 bases, with 10 bases separating them. Per the germline V gene, CDR1 is LNHNV and CDR2 is YYDKDF (reference sequence). This CDR3 is 12 amino acids long. The CDR3, as DNA: TGTGCCACCAGCGGTGCTTCGGATGAGCAGTTCTTC. Translating it yields CATSGASDEQFF.

CDR3 sequence reads: CASSFQGLNEQFF. CDR3 in DNA: TGTGCCAGCAGTTTCCAGGGCCTGAATGAGCAGTTCTTC. The V gene is TRBV27, the J gene TRBJ2-1; weak D call: TRBD1 (5 bases). The CDR3 runs 13 residues. Germline CDR1 reads MNHEY; CDR2 reads SMNVEV (reference sequence). V was pared by 3 bases and J by 7 bases, with 10 bases between.

The chain joins TRBV13 to TRBJ2-3; D possibly corresponds to TRBD1 (5 bases). The V end lost 5 bases, the J end lost 0 bases, and 27 bases lay between the germline ends. The germline CDR1 and CDR2 sequences are PRHDT and FYEKMQ (reference sequence). The CDR3 is 20 residues long. The CDR3 region has the DNA TGTGCCAGCAGCCCCTCCGTGACAGACAGTAGGGGATCTAGCACAGATACGCAGTATTTT. Translation gives CASSPSVTDSRGSSTDTQYF.

The gene calls are TRBV7-9 and TRBJ2-5; a possible D gene is TRBD2 (6 bases). Looked up from germline, CDR1 is SEHNR and CDR2 is FQNEAQ (reference sequence). CDR3 length: 16 amino acids. Between the trimmed V and J ends, which lost 3 bases and 2 bases, there was a span of 16 bases. CDR3 in amino acids: CASSFPRGGLQETQYF. In DNA, the CDR3 is TGTGCCAGCAGCTTCCCTAGAGGAGGACTACAAGAGACCCAGTACTTC.

The chain employs TRBV5-8 and TRBJ2-5; weak D call: TRBD1 (7 bases). Germline V gene lookup returns CDR1 SGHTS and CDR2 YDEGEE. The V end was cut by 4 bases, the J end by 5 bases, with 18 bases between. The CDR3 totals 15 residues. CDR3 sequence: CASSPQGEERETQYF. The CDR3 nucleotides are TGTGCCAGCAGCCCCCAGGGGGAGGAAAGGGAGACCCAGTACTTC.

This chain connects TRBV11-2 to TRBJ2-3; the D is unclear. With 5 bases removed from V and 6 bases from J, the gap between germline ends came to 9 bases. CDR3 size: 12 residues. The germline CDR1 and CDR2 sequences are SGHAT and FQNNGV. The CDR3 loop reads CASSLVRDTQYF. CDR3 bases: TGTGCCAGCAGCCTAGTCAGGGATACGCAGTATTTT.

J is TRBJ1-1 and V is TRBV5-5; D unclear. V lost 0 bases and J lost 0, with 12 bases in between. Germline assignment: CDR1 SGHKS and CDR2 YYEKEE (reference sequence). The CDR3 contains 16 residues. The CDR3 DNA sequence: TGTGCCAGCAGCTTGGAAGTTTTACGAGTGAACACTGAAGCTTTCTTT. Translating gives CASSLEVLRVNTEAFF.

The chain couples TRBV6-4 to TRBJ1-2; 10 bases are shared with TRBD1. Germline V gene sequence: CDR1 MRHNA, CDR2 SNTAGT. V was pared by 2 bases and J by 8 bases, with 8 bases of the junction left unmatched. The CDR3 is 15 residues long. CDR3 in amino acids: CASSDTGQGVGGYTF. For the CDR3, the DNA is TGTGCCAGCAGTGACACCGGACAGGGGGTCGGAGGCTACACCTTC.

This rearrangement joins TRBV5-6 to TRBJ1-2, with D possibly TRBD1 on 6 matching bases. V lost 2 bases and J 5 bases, leaving 10 bases between the germline ends. The CDR3 spans 13 residues. Germline CDR1 SGHDT, CDR2 YYEEEE. CDR3 in DNA: TGTGCCAGCAGCTTACAGGGTTGGTATGGCTACACCTTC. This encodes CASSLQGWYGYTF. The full variable domain, with the rest looked up from reference TRBV5-6 and TRBJ1-2, is DAGVTQSPTHLIKTRGQQVTLRCSPKSGHDTVSWYQQALGQGPQFIFQYYEEEERQRGNFPDRFSGHQFPNYSSELNVNALLLGDSALYLCASSLQGWYGYTFGSGTRLTVV.

The CDR3 region has the DNA TGCAGCGTTGAGGCTAGCACCCACTACAATGAGCAGTTCTTC. Translation: CSVEASTHYNEQFF. The chain couples TRBV29-1 to TRBJ2-1; a possible D gene is TRBD2 (5 bases). The germline V gene has CDR1 SQVTM and CDR2 ANQGSEA. The CDR3 totals 14 residues. The germline V and J ends were trimmed by 3 bases and 3 bases, with 12 bases remaining between them.

This clone has a single count. V gene TRBV5-5 combines with J gene TRBJ1-2; the D is unclear. Germline assignment: CDR1 SGHKS and CDR2 YYEKEE (reference sequence). V lost 5 bases to trimming and J lost 6 bases, with 14 bases between them. This CDR3 is 13 amino acids long. The chain's CDR3 is CASSSSMADGYTF. In DNA, the CDR3 is TGTGCCAGCAGTTCTAGTATGGCGGATGGCTACACCTTC.

The chain combines TRBV6-1 with TRBJ1-1; no firm D call. Trimming left V 6 bases short and J 5 bases short, with 13 bases between. This CDR3 is built from 13 residues. Germline CDR1 is MNHNS and CDR2 is SASEGT. The CDR3 here is CASSVGRSTEAFF. DNA of the CDR3: TGTGCCAGCAGCGTGGGGAGATCGACTGAAGCTTTCTTT.

The rearrangement uses TRBV5-1 and TRBJ2-7, with 9 bases fitting TRBD2. The junction had 8 bases not matched to a gene; V was cut back by 4 bases and J by 3 bases. CDR3 size: 15 residues. The germline gives CDR1 SGHRS, CDR2 YFSETQ. The CDR3 DNA follows: TGCGCCAGCAGCGCAGGTAGCGGGGGATTCTACGAGCAGTACTTC. Residues: CASSAGSGGFYEQYF.

In this sample, this clone turned up once. The chain carries TRBV27 and TRBJ2-7; D is perhaps TRBD2 (5 bases). This CDR3 is 11 amino acids long. CDR1 and CDR2 from the germline V gene are MNHEY and SMNVEV (reference sequence). The V gene lost 3 bases and the J gene lost 6 bases, with 6 bases spanning the gap. Written as DNA, the CDR3 is TGTGCCAGCAGTTTCGAGGGCGAGCAGTACTTC. Protein sequence: CASSFEGEQYF.

This clone was observed a single time. The chain carries TRBV11-2 and TRBJ2-7, with 7 bases aligning to TRBD1. Germline lookup yields CDR1 SGHAT and CDR2 FQNNGV. This CDR3 has 15 amino acids. Unmatched junction bases numbered 4, after V lost 1 base and J lost 1 base. The CDR3 protein is CASSLARQGSYEQYF. The CDR3, as DNA: TGTGCCAGCAGCTTAGCCAGACAGGGATCCTACGAGCAGTACTTC.

The chain links TRBV11-3 to TRBJ1-2; TRBD1 matches at 7 bases. This CDR3 is built from 14 residues. Germline V lookup: CDR1 SGHNT, CDR2 YENEEA. With V trimmed by 9 bases and J by 4 bases, 11 bases remained unmatched. Here the CDR3 reads CARRKQGRIYGYTF. The CDR3 DNA follows: TGTGCCAGGCGCAAACAGGGGAGGATCTATGGCTACACCTTC.

The chain has TRBV2 and TRBJ2-7; no reliable D call. The CDR3 runs to 12 residues. CDR1 is SNHLY, CDR2 FYNNEI, per germline. V lost 7 bases to trimming and J lost 7 bases, with 14 bases between them. The CDR3 DNA follows: TGTGCCAGCATTCGGGTGGCTGGAGAGCAGTACTTC. This codes for CASIRVAGEQYF.

V gene TRBV6-5 combines with J gene TRBJ2-7; possible D gene TRBD1, 6 bases. The V and J ends lost 2 bases and 4 bases respectively, with 18 bases between them. Germline CDR1 and CDR2: MNHEY and SVGAGI. CDR3 length: 16 residues. The CDR3 is CASSYGEQGSGYEQYF. CDR3 DNA sequence: TGTGCCAGCAGTTACGGCGAACAGGGATCCGGTTACGAGCAGTACTTC.

In this sample, this clone turned up once. This chain joins TRBV6-4 and TRBJ1-2; TRBD1 agrees at 7 bases. Trimming took 3 bases from V and 8 from J; bases not matched to a gene: 12. The CDR3 is 15 amino acids. Per the germline V gene, CDR1 is MRHNA and CDR2 is SNTAGT. The CDR3 is CASSDTGQALGGYTF. The CDR3 DNA sequence: TGTGCCAGCAGTGATACCGGACAGGCCCTAGGGGGCTACACCTTC.

The CDR3 loop is CASSIGGGTDTQYF. In nucleotides, the CDR3 is TGTGCCAGCAGTATAGGGGGGGGCACAGATACGCAGTATTTT. This rearrangement joins TRBV27 to TRBJ2-3; possibly TRBD2 for D (7 bases). The CDR3 is 14 amino acids. The V and J ends lost 5 bases and 1 base respectively, with 10 bases between them. CDR1 and CDR2 from the germline V gene are MNHEY and SMNVEV (reference sequence).

The chain has TRBV6-5 and TRBJ2-7, with TRBD1 matching over 8 bases. There are 16 residues in the CDR3. V shed 0 bases and J 2 bases; nucleotides not matched to a gene: 6. Germline CDR1 is MNHEY and CDR2 is SVGAGI. This CDR3 is CASSYSTGQATYEQYF. The CDR3 DNA sequence: TGTGCCAGCAGTTACTCGACGGGACAGGCAACCTACGAGCAGTACTTC.

J is TRBJ2-1 and V is TRBV4-1, with TRBD1 as a possible D gene (5 bases). The V end lost 2 bases, the J end lost 8 bases, and 10 bases lay between the germline ends. This CDR3 has 13 residues. CDR1 MGHRA and CDR2 YSYEKL come from the germline V gene. CDR3 sequence: CASSQNQGYEQFF. In DNA form, the CDR3 reads TGCGCCAGCAGCCAAAATCAGGGTTATGAGCAGTTCTTC.